These 32 T cell receptor beta chains were all obtained from the same sample, sequenced in a study of T cell responses to AZD1222 COVID-19 vaccine. The method was immunoSEQ multiplex PCR; TCRdb's version includes in-frame clones alone and lacks a portion of them. The sample contains under 130,000 clones, 75% to 90% of which appear only once. The sample was peripheral blood, taken 28 days after the second AZD1222 dose. All receptors come from an adult who received the AZD1222 COVID-19 vaccine.

J is TRBJ1-3 and V is TRBV19; TRBD1 is a possible D gene (5 bases). Germline V CDR1 and CDR2: LNHDA, SQIVND (reference sequence). The CDR3 is 15 residues long. V shed 10 bases and J shed 0 bases, with 16 bases lying between them. CDR3 residues: CATSGGTDSGNTIYF. In nucleotides, the CDR3 is TGTGCCACCTCCGGGGGGACTGACTCTGGAAACACCATATATTTT.

The chain uses TRBV10-1 and TRBJ2-7; the match to TRBD2 covers 15 bases. From germline, CDR1 is WNHNN and CDR2 SYGVQD (reference sequence). The trim removed 7 bases at V and 4 bases at J, leaving 11 bases unmatched. The CDR3 covers 17 residues. This CDR3 reads CASKAGTSGRHTYEQYF. The CDR3 nucleotides read TGCGCCAGCAAAGCAGGGACTAGCGGGAGGCATACTTACGAGCAGTACTTC.

The chain couples TRBV30 to TRBJ1-1, with a tentative D call TRBD1 (6 bases). Germline lookup yields CDR1 GTSNPN and CDR2 SVGIG (reference sequence). Trimming took off 4 bases at V and 3 bases at J, with 9 bases between the two ends. The CDR3 is 12 amino acids. The CDR3 region has the DNA TGTGCCTGGACAGGGGCCTACACTGAAGCTTTCTTT. Amino acid sequence: CAWTGAYTEAFF.

The rearrangement links TRBV5-1 to TRBJ2-3; 14 nucleotides match TRBD2. Germline V gives CDR1 SGHRS, CDR2 YFSETQ. The CDR3 sequence is 17 residues long. V dropped 4 bases and J dropped 5; count of bases not matched to a gene: 9. The CDR3 protein is CASSRGTSGSEGDTQYF. The CDR3 DNA is TGCGCCAGCAGCCGAGGGACTAGCGGGAGTGAAGGAGATACGCAGTATTTT.

The count of this clone is one. V is TRBV7-6 and J is TRBJ2-1, with TRBD2 matching over 7 bases. The CDR3 loop spans 18 amino acids. Losses at the gene ends were 1 base for V and 4 bases for J; bases not matched to a gene: 13. Germline-derived CDR1 and CDR2 are SGHVS and FNYEAQ. CDR3 residues: CASSLEWSSGGLYNEQFF. As DNA, the CDR3 is TGTGCCAGCAGCTTAGAGTGGTCTAGCGGAGGATTATACAATGAGCAGTTCTTC. Combining the CDR3 with reference TRBV7-6 and TRBJ2-1 gives the whole variable domain GAGVSQSPRYKVTKRGQDVALRCDPISGHVSLYWYRQALGQGPEFLTYFNYEAQQDKSGLPNDRFSAERPEGSISTLTIQRTEQRDSAMYRCASSLEWSSGGLYNEQFFGPGTRLTVL.

The V and J genes are TRBV5-8 and TRBJ2-7, with TRBD1 matching 12 bases. V shed 2 bases, J shed 5 bases, and the junction held 5 bases outside the gene matches. Germline lookup yields CDR1 SGHTS and CDR2 YDEGEE. CDR3 length: 15 amino acids. The CDR3: CASSFSGTGGHEQYF. Written as DNA, the CDR3 is TGTGCCAGCAGCTTCTCCGGGACAGGGGGCCACGAGCAGTACTTC.

A word on this clone: The same CDR3 can be traced to other DNA sequences in this sample. The chain recombines TRBV7-9 with TRBJ1-2, with no clear D. CDR3 length: 13 amino acids. Germline V lookup: CDR1 SEHNR, CDR2 FQNEAQ (reference sequence). V lost 5 bases and J 0 bases, leaving 7 bases between the germline ends. In DNA form, the CDR3 reads TGTGCCAGCAGCCCCACAGCTAACTATGGCTACACCTTC. Its translation: CASSPTANYGYTF.

The CDR3 bases are TGTGCCAGCAGCCGGGATGTAAATGAAAAACTGTTTTTT. This gives the protein CASSRDVNEKLFF. V usage is TRBV7-7 and J usage is TRBJ1-4; no definite D call. CDR3 size: 13 residues. V lost 5 bases, J lost 5 bases, and 9 bases lay in between. Per germline, CDR1 SSHAT and CDR2 FNYEAQ (reference sequence).

The CDR3 bases are TGTGCCAGCGAACATACCGGGACAGGGGGAGGTCAGCCCCAGCATTTT. Protein sequence: CASEHTGTGGGQPQHF. This rearrangement joins TRBV28 to TRBJ1-5; 11 bases map to TRBD1. The ends lost 8 bases at V and 6 bases at J; junction bases unmatched: 12. The CDR3 loop spans 16 amino acids. Germline values: CDR1 MDHEN, CDR2 SYDVKM. The entire variable domain, with the rest obtained from reference TRBV28 and TRBJ1-5, is as follows: DVKVTQSSRYLVKRTGEKVFLECVQDMDHENMFWYRQDPGLGLRLIYFSYDVKMKEKGDIPEGYSVSREKKERFSLILESASTNQTSMYLCASEHTGTGGGQPQHFGDGTRLSIL.

This sequence joins TRBV4-1 and TRBJ1-2; the match to TRBD1 covers 7 bases. The germline gives CDR1 MGHRA, CDR2 YSYEKL. CDR3 length: 17 residues. V shed 1 base and J 5 bases; nucleotides not matched to a gene: 13. CDR3 sequence reads: CASSQGDRANAVYGYTF. In nucleotides, the CDR3 is TGCGCCAGCAGCCAAGGAGACAGGGCGAATGCCGTATATGGCTACACCTTC.

The chain carries TRBV9 and TRBJ1-1; TRBD1 matches 7 bases. V lost 0 bases to trimming and J lost 4 bases; unmatched junction nucleotides: 3. Looked up from germline, CDR1 is SGDLS and CDR2 is YYNGEE. The CDR3 covers 14 residues. The CDR3 DNA follows: TGTGCCAGCAGCGTAGGGGACAGTCGCACTGAAGCTTTCTTT. Its protein is CASSVGDSRTEAFF. The full variable domain, in which reference TRBV9 and TRBJ1-1 provide the parts outside the CDR3, is DSGVTQTPKHLITATGQRVTLRCSPRSGDLSVYWYQQSLDQGLQFLIQYYNGEERAKGNILERFSAQQFPDLHSELNLSSLELGDSALYFCASSVGDSRTEAFFGQGTRLTVV.

The chain is built from TRBV11-2 and TRBJ2-7, with D possibly TRBD2 on 7 matching bases. Germline V gene lookup returns CDR1 SGHAT and CDR2 FQNNGV. The CDR3 covers 18 residues. Between the trimmed V and J ends, which lost 6 bases and 5 bases, there was a span of 29 bases. DNA for the CDR3: TGTGCCAGCAGATCTTACACTGAAAGGGGGGGGTTCAGGAACGAGCAGTACTTC. Protein sequence: CASRSYTERGGFRNEQYF.

The chain joins TRBV3-1 (or the pseudogene TRBV3-2) to TRBJ2-7; possibly TRBD2 for D (6 bases). This CDR3 comprises 12 residues. The germline V gene has CDR1 LGHDT and CDR2 YNNKEL (reference sequence). Trimming cost V 5 bases and J 3 bases, with 8 bases left between them. In DNA form, the CDR3 reads TGTGCCAGCAGCAAGGACTACTACGAGCAGTACTTC. Its protein is CASSKDYYEQYF.

The rearrangement joins TRBV19 to TRBJ1-5; D possibly corresponds to TRBD1 (6 bases). Trimming removed 1 base at V and 7 bases at J, with 14 bases between. The germline gives CDR1 LNHDA, CDR2 SQIVND (reference sequence). The CDR3 consists of 15 residues. The CDR3 bases are TGTGCCAGTAGTATAGTGACAGAGGGGGTGCAGCCCCAGCATTTT. It translates to CASSIVTEGVQPQHF. Combining the CDR3 with reference TRBV19 and TRBJ1-5 gives the whole variable domain DGGITQSPKYLFRKEGQNVTLSCEQNLNHDAMYWYRQDPGQGLRLIYYSQIVNDFQKGDIAEGYSVSREKKESFPLTVTSAQKNPTAFYLCASSIVTEGVQPQHFGDGTRLSIL.

J is TRBJ1-2 and V is TRBV9; TRBD1 agrees at 9 bases. Germline V lookup: CDR1 SGDLS, CDR2 YYNGEE. The CDR3 has 16 amino acids. With 4 bases clipped from V and 6 bases from J, the junction kept 13 bases outside the gene matches. The CDR3 loop reads CASSTSDRGSVNGYTF. Written as DNA, the CDR3 is TGTGCCAGCAGCACCTCGGACAGGGGAAGCGTTAATGGCTACACCTTC.

The V and J genes are TRBV3-1 (or the pseudogene TRBV3-2) and TRBJ1-3, with D hard to call. Germline-derived CDR1 and CDR2 are LGHDT and YNNKEL (reference sequence). V was cut by 2 bases and J by 4 bases, with 3 bases left in between. The CDR3 is 12 amino acids. The CDR3 DNA is TGTGCCAGCAGCCAATCGGGAAACACCATATATTTT. Its translation: CASSQSGNTIYF.

This chain links TRBV9 with TRBJ2-3; TRBD2 aligns across 9 bases. The V and J ends lost 0 bases and 10 bases, in that order; junction bases with no gene match: 6. CDR3 length: 14 amino acids. Germline V gives CDR1 SGDLS, CDR2 YYNGEE. The CDR3 is CASSVASGMVSQYF. CDR3 coding DNA: TGTGCCAGCAGCGTAGCTAGCGGGATGGTCTCGCAGTATTTT.

The chain combines TRBV7-9 with TRBJ2-2, with D tentatively TRBD1 (6 bases). The germline CDR1 and CDR2 sequences are SEHNR and FQNEAQ (reference sequence). The length of the CDR3 is 16 residues. Trimming pared 5 bases from V and 4 bases from J, leaving 17 bases between. This CDR3 is CASSPVGRGSTGELFF. Here the CDR3 DNA reads TGTGCCAGCAGCCCCGTTGGCAGGGGTTCCACCGGGGAGCTGTTTTTT.

This sequence joins TRBV14 and TRBJ2-1; no clear D gene. This CDR3 is 13 amino acids long. CDR1 and CDR2 from the germline V gene are SGHDN and FVKESK. The V gene lost 0 bases and the J gene lost 3 bases, with 3 bases spanning the gap. DNA of the CDR3: TGTGCCAGCAGCCAAGAATTCTACAATGAGCAGTTCTTC. Protein sequence: CASSQEFYNEQFF.

The V and J genes are TRBV6-4 and TRBJ1-4; D gene uncertain. The germline V gene has CDR1 MRHNA and CDR2 SNTAGT. This CDR3 spans 14 amino acids. V dropped 8 bases and J dropped 4 bases, with 14 bases sitting between them. For the CDR3, the DNA is TGTGCCAGCGGACGACGATTTTTTAATGAAAAACTGTTTTTT. It is translated as CASGRRFFNEKLFF.

This sequence joins TRBV14 and TRBJ2-6, with 8 positions matching TRBD1. V gave up 1 base and J gave up 1 base; unmatched junction bases: 9. The length of the CDR3 is 19 residues. The germline CDR1 and CDR2 sequences are SGHDN and FVKESK. CDR3 region: CASSQGGQEIWSGANVLTF. The CDR3 DNA follows: TGTGCCAGCAGCCAAGGGGGACAGGAGATATGGTCTGGGGCCAACGTCCTGACTTTC.

The chain has TRBV10-3 and TRBJ2-3; D uncertain. The CDR3 is 16 residues long. From germline, CDR1 is ENHRY and CDR2 SYGVKD. With 4 bases removed from V and 0 bases from J, the gap between germline ends came to 14 bases. CDR3 region: CAISGAAKTSTDTQYF. The DNA for the CDR3 is TGTGCCATCAGTGGTGCAGCGAAAACTAGCACAGATACGCAGTATTTT.

This chain links TRBV12-5 with TRBJ1-1, with D tentatively TRBD1 (6 bases). Germline CDR1 is LGHNT and CDR2 is FRNRAP. V lost 1 base and J 4 bases, leaving 10 bases between the germline ends. The CDR3 runs 14 residues. The CDR3 reads CASGLGIGGTEAFF. The CDR3 nucleotides read TGTGCTAGTGGTTTGGGTATAGGGGGCACTGAAGCTTTCTTT. The full variable domain, in which reference TRBV12-5 and TRBJ1-1 provide the parts outside the CDR3, is DARVTQTPRHKVTEMGQEVTMRCQPILGHNTVFWYRQTMMQGLELLAYFRNRAPLDDSGMPKDRFSAEMPDATLATLKIQPSEPRDSAVYFCASGLGIGGTEAFFGQGTRLTVV.

The chain has TRBV7-6 and TRBJ2-6; no definite D call. Germline CDR1 is SGHVS and CDR2 is FNYEAQ. This CDR3 comprises 15 residues. Between the trimmed V and J ends, which lost 0 bases and 4 bases, there was a span of 7 bases. For the CDR3, the DNA is TGTGCCAGCAGCTTAGCCGGACCCGGGGCCAACGTCCTGACTTTC. It codes for CASSLAGPGANVLTF.

The chain couples TRBV27 to TRBJ1-3, with 8 bases fitting TRBD1. This CDR3 region has 14 residues. The trim removed 3 bases at V and 4 bases at J, leaving 2 bases unmatched. The V gene's germline CDR1 is MNHEY and CDR2 SMNVEV (reference sequence). The CDR3 DNA reads as TGTGCCAGCAGTTTCAGGGGGCCCGGAAACACCATATATTTT. As protein: CASSFRGPGNTIYF.

J is TRBJ2-3 and V is TRBV9, with D hard to call. The CDR3 extends over 14 amino acids. V was cut by 2 bases and J by 3 bases, with 10 bases left in between. CDR1 and CDR2 (germline): SGDLS, YYNGEE. CDR3 region: CASSVESRTDTQYF. The CDR3, as DNA: TGTGCCAGCAGCGTCGAATCTAGGACAGATACGCAGTATTTT.

This chain uses TRBV27 with TRBJ2-7; a weak D match, TRBD2 (6 bases). Germline V CDR1 and CDR2: MNHEY, SMNVEV (reference sequence). V was pared by 2 bases and J by 2 bases, with 13 bases between. CDR3 length: 15 amino acids. Here the CDR3 reads CASSLAPTSTYEQYF. CDR3 bases: TGTGCCAGCAGTTTAGCCCCCACTAGCACCTACGAGCAGTACTTC.

V and J are TRBV5-5 and TRBJ2-7; no clear D gene. The CDR3 runs to 14 residues. Germline assignment: CDR1 SGHKS and CDR2 YYEKEE (reference sequence). V was clipped by 2 bases and J by 2 bases, with 11 bases between them. The CDR3: CASSFLPETYEQYF. The CDR3 bases are TGTGCCAGCAGCTTCTTGCCAGAGACCTACGAGCAGTACTTC.

CDR3 residues: CASSSGTGELFF. For the CDR3, the DNA is TGTGCCAGCAGTAGCGGCACCGGGGAGCTGTTTTTT. This sequence joins TRBV7-6 and TRBJ2-2; a possible D gene is TRBD2 (6 bases). The CDR3 covers 12 residues. CDR1 and CDR2 from the germline V gene are SGHVS and FNYEAQ. Trimming took 6 bases from V and 4 from J, leaving 6 bases between them.

This sequence joins TRBV19 and TRBJ1-5, with D possibly matching TRBD1 (5 bases). The CDR3 has 13 amino acids. In germline, CDR1 is LNHDA, CDR2 SQIVND (reference sequence). Trimming pared 8 bases from V and 0 bases from J, leaving 8 bases between. CDR3 sequence: CASGGHSNQPQHF. The CDR3 DNA is TGTGCCAGTGGGGGTCATAGCAATCAGCCCCAGCATTTT. The variable domain in full, with the rest retrieved from reference TRBV19 and TRBJ1-5, is DGGITQSPKYLFRKEGQNVTLSCEQNLNHDAMYWYRQDPGQGLRLIYYSQIVNDFQKGDIAEGYSVSREKKESFPLTVTSAQKNPTAFYLCASGGHSNQPQHFGDGTRLSIL.

This rearrangement joins TRBV5-1 to TRBJ2-3; 15 nucleotides align to TRBD2. This CDR3 is 18 amino acids long. The V gene end was trimmed by 3 bases and the J gene end by 3 bases; junction bases not matched to a gene: 8. CDR1 is SGHRS and CDR2 is YFSETQ in the germline V gene. CDR3 DNA sequence: TGCGCCAGCAGCTCGGGGGGACTAGCGGGAGGAGCGACAGATACGCAGTATTTT. Protein product: CASSSGGLAGGATDTQYF. The entire variable domain, with the rest obtained from reference TRBV5-1 and TRBJ2-3, is as follows: KAGVTQTPRYLIKTRGQQVTLSCSPISGHRSVSWYQQTPGQGLQFLFEYFSETQRNKGNFPGRFSGRQFSNSRSEMNVSTLELGDSALYLCASSSGGLAGGATDTQYFGPGTRLTVL.

The V call is TRBV11-1, the J call TRBJ1-1, with D uncertain. Trimming removed 2 bases at V and 0 bases at J, with 13 bases between. The CDR3 contains 16 residues. The germline CDR1 and CDR2 sequences are SGHAT and FQDESV (reference sequence). The CDR3 reads CASSLTPMIMNTEAFF. The CDR3 bases are TGTGCCAGCAGCTTAACCCCTATGATCATGAACACTGAAGCTTTCTTT.